This TCR beta chain was documented in a study of blood T cell repertoires in COVID-19. Turning to the study itself: In each case, the material was cDNA or gDNA derived from T cells, B-cell-depleted T cells, or PBMCs.

Germline V gene sequence: CDR1 LGHDT, CDR2 YNNKEL (reference sequence). With 4 bases clipped from V and 5 bases from J, the junction kept 7 bases outside the gene matches. The CDR3 is 15 residues long. Sequencing used immunoSEQ multiplex PCR; TCRdb keeps in-frame clones, though not all of them. The data hold 100,000 to 150,000 clones, with 70% to 80% observed a single time. The sample consisted of peripheral blood. This sequence joins TRBV3-1 (or the pseudogene TRBV3-2) and TRBJ2-7; 11 bases align to TRBD1. This TCR was recovered from a human donor in a cohort sampled during active COVID-19. The DNA for the CDR3 is TGTGCCAGCAGCCTCGTCCCGGGACAGGGGGACGAGCAGTACTTC. It translates to CASSLVPGQGDEQYF.